This T cell receptor (beta chain) appears in the sequencing data of a study of cytomegalovirus exposure and HLA in healthy donors. The overall study: Within the Caucasian-associated ancestry cluster were around 80% of the roughly 380 genotyped donors.

Germline CDR1 SGHNT, CDR2 YENEEA. This CDR3 has 14 residues. With 5 bases clipped from V and 8 bases from J, the junction kept 8 bases outside the gene matches. Study findings and constraints: In a later analysis, parvovirus B19, influenza, CMV and Epstein-Barr virus appeared linked to several top co-occurrence clusters. Rare sequences made up most TCRs, while some public TCRs were found in many donors. Near-uniform donor sequencing depth was presumed by presence/absence analyses.

Details on this clone: Its antigen is not known.

Primers included in the PCR were 60 Vbeta and 13 Jbeta primers. Libraries were prepared by immunoSEQ multiplex PCR; TCRdb keeps only in-frame clonotypes and omits some of them. The sample data list approximately 190,000 clones. This TCR derives from a boy between 10 and 17 years old in good health and CMV-seronegative. The chain employs TRBV11-3 and TRBJ2-3; TRBD2 matches 9 bases. Sequenced sample: PBMCs. CDR3 DNA: TGTGCCAGCAGCAACGGGCGGGGGGGAGGTACGCAGTATTTT. It translates to CASSNGRGGGTQYF.